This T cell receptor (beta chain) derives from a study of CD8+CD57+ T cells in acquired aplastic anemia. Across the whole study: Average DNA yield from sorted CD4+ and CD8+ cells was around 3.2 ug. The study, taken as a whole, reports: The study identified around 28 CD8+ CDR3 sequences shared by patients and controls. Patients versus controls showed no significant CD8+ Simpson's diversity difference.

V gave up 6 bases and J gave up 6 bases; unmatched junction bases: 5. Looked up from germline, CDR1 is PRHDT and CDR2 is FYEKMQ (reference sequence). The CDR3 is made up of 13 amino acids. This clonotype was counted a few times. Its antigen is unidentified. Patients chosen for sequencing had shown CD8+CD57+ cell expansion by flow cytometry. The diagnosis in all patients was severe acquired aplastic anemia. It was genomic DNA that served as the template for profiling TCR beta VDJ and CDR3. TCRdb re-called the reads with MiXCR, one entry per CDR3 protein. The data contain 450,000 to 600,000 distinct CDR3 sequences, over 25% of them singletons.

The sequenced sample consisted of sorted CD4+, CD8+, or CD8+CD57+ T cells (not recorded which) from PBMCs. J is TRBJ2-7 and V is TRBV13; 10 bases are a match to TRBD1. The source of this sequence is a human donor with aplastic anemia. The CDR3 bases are TGTGCCAGCAGGGGGACAGGGGCGGCCGAGCAGTACTTC. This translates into CASRGTGAAEQYF.